These T cell receptor beta chains were read from a single sample in a study of T cell responses to AZD1222 COVID-19 vaccine. The method was immunoSEQ multiplex PCR; TCRdb's version includes in-frame clones alone and lacks a portion of them. The top ten clones hold approximately 9.6% of a sample with roughly 180,000 clones, around 93% of them seen once. Here the sequenced sample was peripheral blood, taken on day 0 of AZD1222 vaccination. These receptors originate from an adult in good health. Both conserved end residues are part of each CDR3. The D gene is left open where the match is weak. Expanded clones get a size class; other rows say once, few or many, or leave the size out.

j_call: TRBJ2-5
d_call: TRBD1
clone_size: .
v_call: TRBV18
cdr3_nt: TGTGCCAGCTCACCCGGACAGGGATGGGTTCAAGAGACCCAGTACTTC
cdr3_aa: CASSPGQGWVQETQYF

j_call: TRBJ2-2
d_call: .
clone_size: few
v_call: TRBV6-6
cdr3_nt: TGTGCCAGCAGTTACAAGAACACCGGGGAGCTGTTTTTT
cdr3_aa: CASSYKNTGELFF

j_call: TRBJ2-5
d_call: .
clone_size: .
v_call: TRBV19
cdr3_nt: TGTGCCAGTAGTGAGGGACTCCAAGAGACCCAGTACTTC
cdr3_aa: CASSEGLQETQYF

j_call: TRBJ1-3
d_call: .
clone_size: .
v_call: TRBV3-1/TRBV3-2
cdr3_nt: TGTGCCAGCAGCCAAGAGGTAGGACCCAAAATCTCTGGAAACACCATATATTTT
cdr3_aa: CASSQEVGPKISGNTIYF

j_call: TRBJ2-2
d_call: TRBD1
clone_size: .
v_call: TRBV19
cdr3_nt: TGTGCCAGTAGTATTGCAGGGGGCCCCATTCCCGGGGAGCTGTTTTTT
cdr3_aa: CASSIAGGPIPGELFF

j_call: TRBJ2-6
d_call: .
clone_size: once
v_call: TRBV24-1
cdr3_nt: TGTGCCACCAGTGATCGACGTAACTCTGGGGCCAACGTCCTGACTTTC
cdr3_aa: CATSDRRNSGANVLTF

j_call: TRBJ1-5
d_call: .
clone_size: .
v_call: TRBV12-3/TRBV12-4
cdr3_nt: TGTGCCAGCAGTTTATCAGATCAGCCCCAGCATTTT
cdr3_aa: CASSLSDQPQHF

j_call: TRBJ1-2
d_call: .
clone_size: .
v_call: TRBV12-5
cdr3_nt: TGTGCTAGTGGTATAGACCAGGGGTTTCACTATGGCTACACCTTC
cdr3_aa: CASGIDQGFHYGYTF

j_call: TRBJ1-2
d_call: .
clone_size: .
v_call: TRBV27
cdr3_nt: TGTGCCAGCAGTTTATCGGGGGTAGGGTATGGCTACACCTTC
cdr3_aa: CASSLSGVGYGYTF

j_call: TRBJ2-3
d_call: TRBD2
clone_size: .
v_call: TRBV5-1
cdr3_nt: TGCGCCAGCAAAATAGCGGGACGATGGGATACGCAGTATTTT
cdr3_aa: CASKIAGRWDTQYF

j_call: TRBJ2-7
d_call: .
clone_size: few
v_call: TRBV14
cdr3_nt: TGTGCCAGCAGCCAAGCTACGTTCTACGAGCAGTACTTC
cdr3_aa: CASSQATFYEQYF

j_call: TRBJ1-1
d_call: .
clone_size: .
v_call: TRBV11-2
cdr3_nt: TGTGCCAGCAGCTTAGGGTTACACAACACTGAAGCTTTCTTT
cdr3_aa: CASSLGLHNTEAFF

j_call: TRBJ2-4
d_call: TRBD2
clone_size: .
v_call: TRBV28
cdr3_nt: TGTGCCAGCAGTTTATCCTTCATAGCGGGAGAGGGGTTAGATGCCAAAAACATTCAGTACTTC
cdr3_aa: CASSLSFIAGEGLDAKNIQYF

j_call: TRBJ1-2
d_call: .
clone_size: .
v_call: TRBV16
cdr3_nt: TGTGCCAGCAGCCAAAGAACCACAGGTTTACCCTATGGCTACACCTTC
cdr3_aa: CASSQRTTGLPYGYTF

j_call: TRBJ1-4
d_call: .
clone_size: once
v_call: TRBV11-2
cdr3_nt: TGTGCCAGCAGCTTAGTCTCCGGAAGGGAGAGGGAAAAACTGTTTTTT
cdr3_aa: CASSLVSGREREKLFF

j_call: TRBJ1-6
d_call: TRBD1
clone_size: .
v_call: TRBV6-5
cdr3_nt: TGTGCCAGCGCCGAACGGGACAGCATCACTTCACCCCTCCACTTT
cdr3_aa: CASAERDSITSPLHF

j_call: TRBJ2-5
d_call: TRBD2
clone_size: .
v_call: TRBV27
cdr3_nt: TGTGCCAGCAGTCACAGGACTAGCGGGAGTAAAGAGACCCAGTACTTC
cdr3_aa: CASSHRTSGSKETQYF

j_call: TRBJ1-1
d_call: TRBD1
clone_size: .
v_call: TRBV28
cdr3_nt: TGTGCCAGCAGTCCCCAAGCCGGGACAGGCCTTTTTGAAGCTTTCTTT
cdr3_aa: CASSPQAGTGLFEAFF

j_call: TRBJ2-7
d_call: .
clone_size: .
v_call: TRBV19
cdr3_nt: TGTGCCAGTAGTATTGCACTATCTTCCTACGAGCAGTACTTC
cdr3_aa: CASSIALSSYEQYF

j_call: TRBJ2-5
d_call: .
clone_size: .
v_call: TRBV24-1
cdr3_nt: TGTGCCACCAGTGTAGGCTGGGCCCAAGACACCCAGTACTTC
cdr3_aa: CATSVGWAQDTQYF

j_call: TRBJ2-7
d_call: .
clone_size: .
v_call: TRBV7-2
cdr3_nt: TGTGCCAGCCAAACTGAGAGCGCTCGTTGGAACGAGCAGTACTTC
cdr3_aa: CASQTESARWNEQYF

j_call: TRBJ1-1
d_call: .
clone_size: .
v_call: TRBV28
cdr3_nt: TGTGCCAGCAGTTTTCTTGTAGGGCAGGAGACCTTTGGAGCTTTCTTT
cdr3_aa: CASSFLVGQETFGAFF

j_call: TRBJ2-1
d_call: TRBD2
clone_size: .
v_call: TRBV27
cdr3_nt: TGTGCCAGCAGCCTCGGACTAGCTACCTCCTACAATGAGCAGTTCTTC
cdr3_aa: CASSLGLATSYNEQFF

j_call: TRBJ2-7
d_call: .
clone_size: .
v_call: TRBV28
cdr3_nt: TGTGCCAGCAGTTTCAGTCCTAAGGGTGACGCTTTCTACGAGCAGTACTTC
cdr3_aa: CASSFSPKGDAFYEQYF

j_call: TRBJ2-1
d_call: .
clone_size: .
v_call: TRBV6-5
cdr3_nt: TGTGCCAGCAGTTACCCCCGGGGCAGGGGGGGCAATGAGCAGTTCTTC
cdr3_aa: CASSYPRGRGGNEQFF

j_call: TRBJ2-2
d_call: TRBD2
clone_size: .
v_call: TRBV2
cdr3_nt: TGTGCCAGCAGTGGTGGGAGGGCCACCGGGGAGCTGTTTTTT
cdr3_aa: CASSGGRATGELFF

j_call: TRBJ1-4
d_call: .
clone_size: .
v_call: TRBV7-8
cdr3_nt: TGTGCCAGCAGGTTAGGGGGAGCAACTAATGAAAAACTGTTTTTT
cdr3_aa: CASRLGGATNEKLFF

j_call: TRBJ1-1
d_call: TRBD1
clone_size: once
v_call: TRBV5-4
cdr3_nt: TGTGCCAGCAGCTTGTGGACAGGGTCCACTGAAGCTTTCTTT
cdr3_aa: CASSLWTGSTEAFF

j_call: TRBJ1-3
d_call: TRBD1
clone_size: .
v_call: TRBV5-6
cdr3_nt: TGTGCCAGCAGCTTGGAGACAGGGAGTGGAAACACCATATATTTT
cdr3_aa: CASSLETGSGNTIYF

j_call: TRBJ1-5
d_call: .
clone_size: .
v_call: TRBV5-6
cdr3_nt: TGTGCCAGCAGCTTAGGACGAGGACAGCCCCAGCATTTT
cdr3_aa: CASSLGRGQPQHF

j_call: TRBJ1-5
d_call: TRBD1
clone_size: .
v_call: TRBV4-1
cdr3_nt: TGCGCCAGCAGCCCCATCGGGACAGCGAATCAGCCCCAGCATTTT
cdr3_aa: CASSPIGTANQPQHF

j_call: TRBJ1-2
d_call: TRBD1
clone_size: .
v_call: TRBV27
cdr3_nt: TGTGCCAGCTGTACAGGGGGTATGGGCTACACCTTC
cdr3_aa: CASCTGGMGYTF

j_call: TRBJ2-3
d_call: TRBD2
clone_size: .
v_call: TRBV27
cdr3_nt: TGTGCCAGCAGTTTTTACCCGACTAGCGGGAGGCCAACTAGCACAGATACGCAGTATTTT
cdr3_aa: CASSFYPTSGRPTSTDTQYF

j_call: TRBJ1-4
d_call: .
clone_size: .
v_call: TRBV4-3
cdr3_nt: TGCGCCAGCAGCCAAGATTTCGGGGGGGCTAATGAAAAACTGTTTTTT
cdr3_aa: CASSQDFGGANEKLFF

j_call: TRBJ1-2
d_call: TRBD1
clone_size: .
v_call: TRBV28
cdr3_nt: TGTGCCAGCAGTTTATGGACAGGGGTAGTTAACTATGGCTACACCTTC
cdr3_aa: CASSLWTGVVNYGYTF

j_call: TRBJ2-5
d_call: .
clone_size: .
v_call: TRBV5-1
cdr3_nt: TGCGCCAGCAGCTTATCCGGCCGCCCGAGTCAAGAGACCCAGTACTTC
cdr3_aa: CASSLSGRPSQETQYF

j_call: TRBJ2-2
d_call: TRBD2
clone_size: .
v_call: TRBV7-9
cdr3_nt: TGTGCCAGCAGCCTTAGCGGGAGGGAGCTGTTTTTT
cdr3_aa: CASSLSGRELFF

j_call: TRBJ1-1
d_call: TRBD1
clone_size: .
v_call: TRBV18
cdr3_nt: TGTGCCAGCTCACCCCAACAGGGGACCAACACTGAAGCTTTCTTT
cdr3_aa: CASSPQQGTNTEAFF

j_call: TRBJ2-1
d_call: TRBD2
clone_size: .
v_call: TRBV6-2/TRBV6-3
cdr3_nt: TGTGCCAGCAGTTACTCGCGAGGACTAGCGGGAGCTAGTAATGAGCAGTTCTTC
cdr3_aa: CASSYSRGLAGASNEQFF

j_call: TRBJ2-1
d_call: TRBD2
clone_size: once
v_call: TRBV19
cdr3_nt: TGTGCCAGTAGTCCTAGCGGGAAAGGGGTCTATGAGCAGTTCTTC
cdr3_aa: CASSPSGKGVYEQFF

j_call: TRBJ1-2
d_call: .
clone_size: once
v_call: TRBV18
cdr3_nt: TGTGCCAGCTCACCAAAAGGTCAGAACTATGGCTACACCTTC
cdr3_aa: CASSPKGQNYGYTF

j_call: TRBJ1-1
d_call: .
clone_size: .
v_call: TRBV12-3/TRBV12-4
cdr3_nt: TGTGCCAGCAGTCATCAGGGAGCCACTGAAGCTTTCTTT
cdr3_aa: CASSHQGATEAFF

j_call: TRBJ1-2
d_call: .
clone_size: .
v_call: TRBV28
cdr3_nt: TGTGCCAGCAGTTATTTCGGGGAGTGGGACTATGGCTACACCTTC
cdr3_aa: CASSYFGEWDYGYTF

j_call: TRBJ2-7
d_call: TRBD2
clone_size: .
v_call: TRBV3-1/TRBV3-2
cdr3_nt: TGTGCCAGCAGCCAAGATAGCGGGGGCAGCTCCTACGAGCAGTACTTC
cdr3_aa: CASSQDSGGSSYEQYF

j_call: TRBJ1-4
d_call: TRBD1
clone_size: .
v_call: TRBV19
cdr3_nt: TGTGCCAGTAGTCTCTGGACAGGGGGTGGTGTTAGTGAAAAACTGTTTTTT
cdr3_aa: CASSLWTGGGVSEKLFF

j_call: TRBJ2-7
d_call: .
clone_size: .
v_call: TRBV5-1
cdr3_nt: TGCGCCAGCAGCTCGGCAGGGGCCTACGAGCAGTACTTC
cdr3_aa: CASSSAGAYEQYF